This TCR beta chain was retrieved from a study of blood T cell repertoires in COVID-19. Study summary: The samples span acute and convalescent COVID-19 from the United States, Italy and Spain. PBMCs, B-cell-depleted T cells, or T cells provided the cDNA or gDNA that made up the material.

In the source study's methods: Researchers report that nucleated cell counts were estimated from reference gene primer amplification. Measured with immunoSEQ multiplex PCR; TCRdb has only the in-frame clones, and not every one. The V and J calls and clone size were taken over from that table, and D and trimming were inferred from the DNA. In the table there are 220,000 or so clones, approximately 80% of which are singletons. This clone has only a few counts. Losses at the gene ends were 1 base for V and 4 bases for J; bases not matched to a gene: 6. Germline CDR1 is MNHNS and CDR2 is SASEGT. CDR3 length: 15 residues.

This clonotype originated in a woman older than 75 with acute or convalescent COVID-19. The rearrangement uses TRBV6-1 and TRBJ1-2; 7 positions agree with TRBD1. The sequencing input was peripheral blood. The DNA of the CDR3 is TGTGCCAGCAGTGAAGAGTCCAGACAGGGCTATGGCTACACCTTC. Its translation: CASSEESRQGYGYTF.